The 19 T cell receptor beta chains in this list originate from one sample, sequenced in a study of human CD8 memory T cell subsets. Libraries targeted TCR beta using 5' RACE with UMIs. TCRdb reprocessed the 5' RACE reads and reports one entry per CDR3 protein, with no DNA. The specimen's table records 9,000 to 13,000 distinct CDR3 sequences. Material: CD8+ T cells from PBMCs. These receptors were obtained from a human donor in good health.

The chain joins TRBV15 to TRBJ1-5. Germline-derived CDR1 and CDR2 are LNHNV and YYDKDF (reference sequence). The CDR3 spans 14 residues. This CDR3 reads CATSRDLGNQPQHF. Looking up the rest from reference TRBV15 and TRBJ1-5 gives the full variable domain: DAMVIQNPRYQVTQFGKPVTLSCSQTLNHNVMYWYQQKSSQAPKLLFHYYDKDFNNEADTPDNFQSRRPNTSFCFLDIRSPGLGDTAMYLCATSRDLGNQPQHFGDGTRLSIL.

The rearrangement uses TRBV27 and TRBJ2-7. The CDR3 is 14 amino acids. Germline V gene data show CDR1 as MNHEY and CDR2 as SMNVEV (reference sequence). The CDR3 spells CASSWSGSSYEQYF.

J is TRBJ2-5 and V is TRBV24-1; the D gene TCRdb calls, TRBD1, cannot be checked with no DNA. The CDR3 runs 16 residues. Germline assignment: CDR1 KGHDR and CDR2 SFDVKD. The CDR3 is CATSDRGQALQETQYF.

Here the CDR3 reads CSASLAGTDTQYF. The V and J genes are TRBV20-1 and TRBJ2-3; absent DNA, TCRdb's TRBD2 call cannot be checked. The CDR3 is 13 amino acids. CDR1 and CDR2 (germline): DFQATT, SNEGSKA (reference sequence).

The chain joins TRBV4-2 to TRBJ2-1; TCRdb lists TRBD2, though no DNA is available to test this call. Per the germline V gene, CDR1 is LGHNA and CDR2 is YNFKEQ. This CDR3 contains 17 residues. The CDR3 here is CASSQEGVRGSSNEQFF.

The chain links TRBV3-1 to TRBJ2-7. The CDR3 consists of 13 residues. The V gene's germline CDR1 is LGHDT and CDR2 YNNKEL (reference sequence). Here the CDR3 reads CASSQVSSYEQYF.

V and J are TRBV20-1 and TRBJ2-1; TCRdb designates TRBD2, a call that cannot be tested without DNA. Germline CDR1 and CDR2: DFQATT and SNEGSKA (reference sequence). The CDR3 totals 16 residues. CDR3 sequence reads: CSARGLAGVVDNEQFF.

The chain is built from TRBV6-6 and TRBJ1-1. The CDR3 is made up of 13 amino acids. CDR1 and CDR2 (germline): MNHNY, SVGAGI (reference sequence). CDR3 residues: CASNSHPNTEAFF.

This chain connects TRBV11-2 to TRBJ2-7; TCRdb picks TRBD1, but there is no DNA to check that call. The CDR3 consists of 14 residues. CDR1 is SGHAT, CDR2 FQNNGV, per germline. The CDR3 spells CASSPWTGGYEQYF.

This CDR3 is CASSEGTIQETQYF. The J gene is TRBJ2-5, the V gene TRBV2; no DNA is available, so the TRBD1 call from TCRdb remains unchecked. The V gene's germline CDR1 is SNHLY and CDR2 FYNNEI. This CDR3 comprises 14 residues.

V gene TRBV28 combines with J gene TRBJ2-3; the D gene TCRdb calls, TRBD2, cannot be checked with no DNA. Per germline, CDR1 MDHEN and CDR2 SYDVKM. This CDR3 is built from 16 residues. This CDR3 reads CASSQTSGDSTDTQYF.

The CDR3 here is CSVGSRGPETQYF. The J gene is TRBJ2-5, the V gene TRBV29-1; TCRdb names TRBD1, which stays unverified in the absence of DNA. In germline, CDR1 is SQVTM, CDR2 ANQGSEA. The CDR3 is made up of 13 amino acids.

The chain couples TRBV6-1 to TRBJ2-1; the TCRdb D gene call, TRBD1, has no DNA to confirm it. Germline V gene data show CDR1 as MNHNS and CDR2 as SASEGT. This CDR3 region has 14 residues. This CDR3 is CASSGLGVHNEQFF.

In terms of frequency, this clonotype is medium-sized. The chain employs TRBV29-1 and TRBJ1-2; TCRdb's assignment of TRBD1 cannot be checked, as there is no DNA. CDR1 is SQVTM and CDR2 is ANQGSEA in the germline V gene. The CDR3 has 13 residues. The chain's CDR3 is CSVEWGAGYGYTF.

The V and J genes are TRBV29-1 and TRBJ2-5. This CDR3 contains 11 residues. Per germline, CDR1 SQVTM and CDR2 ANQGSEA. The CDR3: CSCRSQETQYF.

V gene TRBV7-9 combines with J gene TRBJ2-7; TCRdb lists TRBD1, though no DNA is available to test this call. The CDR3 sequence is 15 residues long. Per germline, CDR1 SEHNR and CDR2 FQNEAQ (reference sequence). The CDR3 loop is CASSSRGSGEYEQYF.

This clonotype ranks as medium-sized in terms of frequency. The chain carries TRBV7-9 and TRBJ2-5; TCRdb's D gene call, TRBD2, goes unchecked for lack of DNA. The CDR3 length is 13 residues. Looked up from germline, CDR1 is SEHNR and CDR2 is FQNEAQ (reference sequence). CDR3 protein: CASSSSPEETQYF.

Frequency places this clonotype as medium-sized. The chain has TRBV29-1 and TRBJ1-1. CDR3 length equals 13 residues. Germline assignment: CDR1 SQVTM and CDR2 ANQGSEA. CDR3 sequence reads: CSVAGGEDTEAFF.

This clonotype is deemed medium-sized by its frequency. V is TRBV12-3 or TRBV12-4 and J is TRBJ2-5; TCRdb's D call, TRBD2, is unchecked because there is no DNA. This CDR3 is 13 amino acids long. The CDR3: CASSFQGGETQYF.